This TCR beta chain was profiled in a study of identical twins. Overall study results and limits: Beta out-of-frame twin sharing showed a weaker excess. Insertions ran lower in abundant cord blood beta clonotypes, though not in memory repertoires.

At least ten counts were recorded for this clonotype. Its antigen remains unidentified. The CDR3 consists of 19 residues. With V trimmed by 2 bases and J by 2 bases, 12 bases remained unmatched. In germline, CDR1 is SGHAT, CDR2 FQNNGV. MiXCR was run by TCRdb on the 5' RACE reads, yielding one entry per CDR3 protein. The sample lists about 390,000 distinct CDR3 sequences, approximately 8.8% occurring once. Sample: naive T cells sorted from blood. The receptor comes from a woman in her fifties or sixties in good health. The J gene is TRBJ2-2, the V gene TRBV11-2; 9 nucleotides agree with TRBD2. CDR3 sequence reads: CASSLILLAGQLNTGELFF. The CDR3 DNA reads TGTGCCAGCAGCTTAATTTTGCTAGCGGGACAACTAAACACCGGGGAGCTGTTTTTT.